These 27 T cell receptor beta chains originate from one sample sequenced in a study of cytomegalovirus exposure and HLA in healthy donors. Use of 60 Vbeta and 13 Jbeta primers characterized the PCR. The method was immunoSEQ multiplex PCR; TCRdb's version includes in-frame clones alone and lacks a portion of them. This table has around 120,000 clones, about three fifths appearing once. Material for sequencing was PBMCs. Receptors originate from a man in his forties or fifties in good health and CMV-seropositive.

The V call is TRBV27, the J call TRBJ2-1; the match to TRBD2 covers 7 bases. Germline V gives CDR1 MNHEY, CDR2 SMNVEV (reference sequence). V lost 5 bases to trimming and J lost 4 bases; unmatched junction nucleotides: 17. This CDR3 spans 18 amino acids. CDR3 DNA sequence: TGTGCCAGCAGTCCCCGGGGGGTCGAAGCGGGTTTATACAATGAGCAGTTCTTC. Protein sequence: CASSPRGVEAGLYNEQFF.

The chain recombines TRBV7-2 with TRBJ2-1, with D tentatively TRBD1 (6 bases). V lost 5 bases, J lost 0 bases, and 11 bases lay in between. The CDR3 runs 15 residues. Germline V gene sequence: CDR1 SGHTA, CDR2 FQGNSA. CDR3 amino acids: CASSATGSSYNEQFF. CDR3 sequence (DNA): TGTGCCAGCAGCGCCACAGGGAGCTCCTACAATGAGCAGTTCTTC.

This chain links TRBV9 with TRBJ2-5; 12 nucleotides line up with TRBD1. Germline lookup yields CDR1 SGDLS and CDR2 YYNGEE. Trimming at V came to 4 bases and at J to 5 bases, leaving 6 bases not matched to a gene. CDR3 length: 15 amino acids. CDR3 loop: CASSTGQGAGETQYF. The CDR3 DNA is TGTGCCAGCAGCACGGGACAGGGGGCGGGGGAGACCCAGTACTTC.

The chain uses TRBV19 and TRBJ1-6; 10 bases agree with TRBD1. Germline V gives CDR1 LNHDA, CDR2 SQIVND (reference sequence). The CDR3 extends over 15 amino acids. Trimming took 5 bases from V and 6 from J; bases not matched to a gene: 4. The CDR3 is CASSEDRGLNSPLHF. As DNA, the CDR3 is TGTGCCAGTAGTGAAGACAGGGGGCTTAATTCACCCCTCCACTTT. The whole variable domain, filled in from reference TRBV19 and TRBJ1-6, reads DGGITQSPKYLFRKEGQNVTLSCEQNLNHDAMYWYRQDPGQGLRLIYYSQIVNDFQKGDIAEGYSVSREKKESFPLTVTSAQKNPTAFYLCASSEDRGLNSPLHFGNGTRLTVT.

The V and J genes are TRBV4-1 and TRBJ1-5; possibly TRBD1 for D (5 bases). Deletions cut 1 base from V and 4 bases from J, with 17 bases between. The CDR3 has 17 residues. CDR1 is MGHRA, CDR2 YSYEKL, per germline. CDR3: CASSQVPRGGTNQPQHF. The CDR3 bases are TGCGCCAGCAGCCAAGTTCCGCGGGGGGGTACAAATCAGCCCCAGCATTTT.

The chain combines TRBV19 with TRBJ2-5; unclear D gene. Trimming removed 3 bases from V and 1 base from J, with 6 bases in between. Germline V CDR1 and CDR2: LNHDA, SQIVND (reference sequence). The CDR3 totals 13 residues. CDR3 bases: TGTGCCAGTAGTATCGTCAGCCAAGAGACCCAGTACTTC. Protein: CASSIVSQETQYF.

CDR3 coding DNA: TGTGCCAGCAGCCTACAGGGCTACCCGGCCTACGAGCAGTACTTC. The encoded protein is CASSLQGYPAYEQYF. V and J are TRBV5-6 and TRBJ2-7, with a possible D match to TRBD1 (6 bases). V gave up 4 bases and J gave up 2 bases, with 16 bases separating them. The CDR3 extends over 15 amino acids. The V gene's germline CDR1 is SGHDT and CDR2 YYEEEE.

This clone was seen a few times. The genes are TRBV5-4 and TRBJ1-2; D unclear. Trimming removed 1 base at V and 2 bases at J, with 6 bases between. The CDR3 loop spans 13 amino acids. Germline CDR1 SGHNT, CDR2 YYREEE (reference sequence). The CDR3 loop reads CASSLSGNYGYTF. CDR3 nucleotide sequence: TGTGCCAGCAGCTTGAGCGGAAACTATGGCTACACCTTC.

This rearrangement joins TRBV19 to TRBJ2-7; possibly TRBD2 for D (6 bases). CDR1 and CDR2 (germline): LNHDA, SQIVND (reference sequence). The germline V and J ends were trimmed by 2 bases and 4 bases, with 21 bases remaining between them. The length of the CDR3 is 17 residues. The CDR3, as DNA: TGTGCCAGTAGTATAATTGGTTATCGGGACTCCGAATACGAGCAGTACTTC. It yields the protein CASSIIGYRDSEYEQYF.

This clone was counted between two and nine times. This chain joins TRBV18 and TRBJ1-5, with 9 bases that match TRBD1. Germline trimming cut 2 bases from V and 6 bases from J; bases unmatched to any gene: 5. From germline, CDR1 is KGHSH and CDR2 LQKENI. The CDR3 covers 15 residues. The CDR3 spells CASSPRGQGVQPQHF. Here the CDR3 DNA reads TGTGCCAGCTCACCAAGGGGACAGGGAGTTCAGCCCCAGCATTTT.

This chain joins TRBV11-2 and TRBJ2-5, with a tentative D call TRBD1 (6 bases). V was cut by 3 bases and J by 3 bases, with 11 bases left in between. Germline lookup yields CDR1 SGHAT and CDR2 FQNNGV. This CDR3 has 14 amino acids. The CDR3 sequence: CASSLGQGKETQYF. The CDR3, as DNA: TGTGCCAGCAGCTTGGGGCAGGGGAAAGAGACCCAGTACTTC.

The rearrangement uses TRBV19 and TRBJ2-3; possibly TRBD2 for D (5 bases). Germline CDR1 LNHDA, CDR2 SQIVND (reference sequence). CDR3 length: 16 amino acids. V was pared by 1 base and J by 0 bases, with 11 bases between. CDR3 DNA sequence: TGTGCCAGTAGTATAGGAGCGGAGATGAGCACAGATACGCAGTATTTT. It specifies CASSIGAEMSTDTQYF.

This chain joins TRBV18 and TRBJ2-2; TRBD2 is a possible D gene (5 bases). The CDR3 has 18 amino acids. CDR1 is KGHSH and CDR2 is LQKENI in the germline V gene. Trimming took off 3 bases at V and 5 bases at J, with 22 bases between the two ends. The CDR3 loop reads CASSPSTYSGRETGELFF. CDR3 DNA sequence: TGTGCCAGCTCACCTTCCACCTACTCGGGTCGGGAAACCGGGGAGCTGTTTTTT.

This clone appeared a few times. CDR3 nucleotide sequence: TGCAGCGTGGCGATTACAGGGGGCACTGAAGCTTTCTTT. This codes for CSVAITGGTEAFF. The V gene is TRBV29-1, the J gene TRBJ1-1, with 8 bases fitting TRBD1. V shed 6 bases and J 4 bases; nucleotides not matched to a gene: 7. The CDR3 contains 13 residues. The germline V gene encodes CDR1 SQVTM and CDR2 ANQGSEA.

This chain connects TRBV7-2 to TRBJ2-3, with no clear D. This CDR3 is built from 14 residues. V was pared by 1 base and J by 6 bases, with 11 bases between. Germline V gene lookup returns CDR1 SGHTA and CDR2 FQGNSA. Here the CDR3 reads CASSLGAVLDTQYF. CDR3 in DNA: TGTGCCAGCAGCTTAGGGGCAGTACTCGATACGCAGTATTTT.

The table lists this clone with a few counts. The chain combines TRBV19 with TRBJ1-1; D possibly corresponds to TRBD1 (6 bases). V lost 7 bases and J lost 5, with 11 bases in between. The germline gives CDR1 LNHDA, CDR2 SQIVND (reference sequence). The CDR3 runs to 12 residues. The CDR3 is CASKATGTEAFF. The CDR3 coding sequence is TGTGCCAGTAAGGCAACAGGGACTGAAGCTTTCTTT.

This clone was seen a few times. This sequence joins TRBV6-5 and TRBJ1-2; D call uncertain. Between the trimmed V and J ends, which lost 4 bases and 4 bases, there was a span of 10 bases. CDR1 is MNHEY and CDR2 is SVGAGI in the germline V gene. This CDR3 is 13 amino acids long. The CDR3 loop is CASSFLSAYGYTF. The CDR3, as DNA: TGTGCCAGCAGTTTCCTGAGTGCCTATGGCTACACCTTC.

CDR3 DNA sequence: TGTGCCAGCAGCTTAGCGCTCCAGGGTACGGGCGGGGCCAACGTCCTGACTTTC. This sequence encodes CASSLALQGTGGANVLTF. This chain links TRBV7-9 with TRBJ2-6, with a possible D match to TRBD1 (5 bases). Germline assignment: CDR1 SEHNR and CDR2 FQNEAQ (reference sequence). V dropped 0 bases and J dropped 4 bases, with 16 bases sitting between them. The CDR3 length is 18 residues.

The chain employs TRBV25-1 and TRBJ2-3; 9 bases map to TRBD2. Germline V gene data show CDR1 as MGHDK and CDR2 as SYGVNS. The length of the CDR3 is 16 residues. After removal of 5 bases from V and 1 base from J, the junction contained 7 bases not matched to a gene. In DNA, the CDR3 is TGTGCCAGCAGTAAAGTGGCGGGAGGGCGCACAGATACGCAGTATTTT. It yields the protein CASSKVAGGRTDTQYF.

There are a few counts of this clone. The CDR3 coding sequence is TGCGCCAGCAGCTTGTCGGCAGGGGGCACTGAAGCTTTCTTT. It specifies CASSLSAGGTEAFF. The chain carries TRBV5-1 and TRBJ1-1; 7 bases fit TRBD1. V was clipped by 1 base and J by 4 bases; unmatched bases: 4. The CDR3 length is 14 residues. Per the germline V gene, CDR1 is SGHRS and CDR2 is YFSETQ.

The gene calls are TRBV11-2 and TRBJ1-5; weak D call: TRBD1 (5 bases). Germline V lookup: CDR1 SGHAT, CDR2 FQNNGV. The CDR3 contains 14 residues. The V gene lost 5 bases and the J gene lost 3 bases, with 11 bases spanning the gap. Here the CDR3 reads CASSRGLYNQPQHF. The CDR3 DNA reads TGTGCCAGCAGCCGGGGACTTTACAATCAGCCCCAGCATTTT.

This chain links TRBV5-6 with TRBJ1-3; possible D gene TRBD1, 5 bases. The CDR3 is 15 amino acids. Germline CDR1 reads SGHDT; CDR2 reads YYEEEE. The V end was cut by 3 bases, the J end by 2 bases, with 12 bases between. The DNA for the CDR3 is TGTGCCAGCAGCTCGATGGACACGGCTGGAAACACCATATATTTT. Translating it yields CASSSMDTAGNTIYF.

V is TRBV5-6 and J is TRBJ2-1, with TRBD2 identical over 12 bases. The CDR3 sequence is 15 residues long. V gave up 3 bases and J gave up 3 bases; unmatched junction bases: 1. The germline V gene encodes CDR1 SGHDT and CDR2 YYEEEE. The CDR3 region has the DNA TGTGCCAGCAGCTGGGGACTAGCGGGCTACAATGAGCAGTTCTTC. Its translation: CASSWGLAGYNEQFF.

This clone is deemed medium-sized (0.01 to 0.1%). The V call is TRBV7-8, the J call TRBJ2-6; perhaps TRBD2 as D (5 bases). CDR1 SGHVS and CDR2 FQNEAQ come from the germline V gene. V gave up 7 bases and J gave up 1 base, with 14 bases separating them. This CDR3 spans 16 amino acids. The CDR3 DNA sequence: TGTGCCAGCAACGCCCGGAGGCTTTCTGGGGCCAACGTCCTGACTTTC. It encodes CASNARRLSGANVLTF.

The chain carries TRBV25-1 and TRBJ1-4; D gene unclear. Germline assignment: CDR1 MGHDK and CDR2 SYGVNS. Deletions cut 3 bases from V and 8 bases from J, with 7 bases between. The CDR3 contains 12 residues. CDR3 loop: CASSDRGEKLFF. The DNA of the CDR3 is TGTGCCAGCAGTGACCGCGGGGAAAAACTGTTTTTT.

This clone was seen a handful of times. V gene TRBV4-2 combines with J gene TRBJ2-5; 11 positions agree with TRBD2. CDR3 length: 17 amino acids. Germline loops: CDR1 LGHNA, CDR2 YNFKEQ. With 2 bases clipped from V and 4 bases from J, the junction kept 9 bases outside the gene matches. Here the CDR3 reads CASSQKILAGEGETQYF. In DNA, the CDR3 is TGTGCCAGCAGCCAAAAAATACTAGCGGGAGAAGGAGAGACCCAGTACTTC.

This clone was seen a few times. The chain carries TRBV10-3 and TRBJ1-2; maybe TRBD1 (6 bases). There are 14 residues in the CDR3. V lost 11 bases and J 1 base, leaving 17 bases between the germline ends. CDR1 ENHRY and CDR2 SYGVKD come from the germline V gene. The DNA for the CDR3 is TGTGCCGTCACCGGGGACACAATTAACTATGGCTACACCTTC. Translation gives CAVTGDTINYGYTF.